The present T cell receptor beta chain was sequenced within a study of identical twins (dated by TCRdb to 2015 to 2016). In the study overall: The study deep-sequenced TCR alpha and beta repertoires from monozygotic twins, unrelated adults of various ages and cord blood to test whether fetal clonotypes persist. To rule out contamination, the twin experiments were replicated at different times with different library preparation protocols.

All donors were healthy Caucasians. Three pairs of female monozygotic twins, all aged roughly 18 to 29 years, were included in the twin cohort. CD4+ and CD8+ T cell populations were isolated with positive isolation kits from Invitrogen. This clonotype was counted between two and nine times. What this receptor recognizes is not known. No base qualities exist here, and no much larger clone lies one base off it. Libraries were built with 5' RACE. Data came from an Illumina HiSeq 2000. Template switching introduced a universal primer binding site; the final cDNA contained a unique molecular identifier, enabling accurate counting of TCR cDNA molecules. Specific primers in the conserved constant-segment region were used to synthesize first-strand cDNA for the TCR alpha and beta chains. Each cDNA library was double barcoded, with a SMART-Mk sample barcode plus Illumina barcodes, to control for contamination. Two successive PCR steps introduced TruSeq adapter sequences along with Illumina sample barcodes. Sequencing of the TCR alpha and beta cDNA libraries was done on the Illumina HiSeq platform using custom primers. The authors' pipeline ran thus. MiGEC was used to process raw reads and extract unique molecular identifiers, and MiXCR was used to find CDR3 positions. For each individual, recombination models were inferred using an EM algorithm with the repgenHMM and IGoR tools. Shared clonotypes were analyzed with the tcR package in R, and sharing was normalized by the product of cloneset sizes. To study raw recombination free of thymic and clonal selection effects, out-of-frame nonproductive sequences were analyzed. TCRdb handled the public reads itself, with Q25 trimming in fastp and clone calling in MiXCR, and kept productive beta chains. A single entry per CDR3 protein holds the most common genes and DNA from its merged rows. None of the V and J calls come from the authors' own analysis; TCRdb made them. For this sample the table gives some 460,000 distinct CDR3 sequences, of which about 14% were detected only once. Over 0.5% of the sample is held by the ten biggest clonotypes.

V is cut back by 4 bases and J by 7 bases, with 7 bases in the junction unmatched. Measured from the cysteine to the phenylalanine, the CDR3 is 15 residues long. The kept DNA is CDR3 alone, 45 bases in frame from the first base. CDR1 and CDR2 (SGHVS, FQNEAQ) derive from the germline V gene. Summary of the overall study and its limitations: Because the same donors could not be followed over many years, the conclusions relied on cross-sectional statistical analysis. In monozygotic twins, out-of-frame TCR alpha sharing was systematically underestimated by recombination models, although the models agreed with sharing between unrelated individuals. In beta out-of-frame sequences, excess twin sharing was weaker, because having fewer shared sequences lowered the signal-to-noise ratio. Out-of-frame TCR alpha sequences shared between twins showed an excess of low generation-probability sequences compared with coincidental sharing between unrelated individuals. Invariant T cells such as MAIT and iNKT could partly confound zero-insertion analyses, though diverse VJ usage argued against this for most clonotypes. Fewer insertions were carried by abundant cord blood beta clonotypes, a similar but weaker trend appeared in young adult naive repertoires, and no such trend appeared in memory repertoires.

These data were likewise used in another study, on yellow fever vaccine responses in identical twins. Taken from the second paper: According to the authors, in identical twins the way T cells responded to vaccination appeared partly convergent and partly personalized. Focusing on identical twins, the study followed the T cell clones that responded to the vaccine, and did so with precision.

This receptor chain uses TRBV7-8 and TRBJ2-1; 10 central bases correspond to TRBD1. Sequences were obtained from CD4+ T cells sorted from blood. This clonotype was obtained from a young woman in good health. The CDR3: CASSSDRGYENEQFF. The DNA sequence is TGTGCCAGCAGCTCGGACAGGGGGTATGAAAATGAGCAGTTCTTC.